Listed below are T cell receptor beta chains from one sample, sequenced in a study of prognosis after radiotherapy for stage I lung cancer. TCRdb processed the multiplex PCR reads anew with MiXCR; each CDR3 protein has one entry. This table has roughly 32,000 distinct CDR3 sequences, roughly two fifths appearing once. The specimen was PBMCs, collected before or after stereotactic body radiation therapy (not recorded which). These receptor sequences come from a donor over 45 with non-small cell lung cancer. Both conserved end residues are part of each CDR3. D genes are given only for firm matches. Clone size appears in some rows only: once, few, many, or a class for an expanded clone.

TRBJ2-3 | TRBD2 | TRBV6-5 | many | TGTGCCAGCAGTTCCGCGGGAGCCCCAGATACGCAGTATTTT | CASSSAGAPDTQYF
TRBJ2-7 | TRBD2 | TRBV4-1 | many | TGCGCCAGCAGCCGGATACATACGGGACTAGCGGGAGTTCGATGGAACGAGCAGTACTTC | CASSRIHTGLAGVRWNEQYF
TRBJ2-1 | TRBD2 | TRBV9 | many | TGTGCCAGCAGCGTGAGACTAGCGGGAGCGAATGAGCAGTTCTTC | CASSVRLAGANEQFF
TRBJ1-2 | . | TRBV6-2/TRBV6-3 | . | TGTGCCAGCATTGACTACGGGGACTATGTCTACACCTTC | CASIDYGDYVYTF
TRBJ2-2 | . | TRBV19 | many | TGTGCCAGCACCTCCCAGGCGGCTAGCAGAACCGGGGAGCTGTTTTTT | CASTSQAASRTGELFF
TRBJ1-1 | TRBD1 | TRBV7-8 | many | TGTGCCAGCAGCACCCGCGGGACAGGGATAGCCTGGGCTTTCTTT | CASSTRGTGIAWAFF
TRBJ2-7 | . | TRBV27 | many | TGTGCCAGCAGTTTATCCCACAGAAAGAGCTCCTACGAGCAGTACTTC | CASSLSHRKSSYEQYF
TRBJ2-7 | TRBD2 | TRBV12-5 | . | TGTGCTAGTGGCAATGGACTAGCGGGATCCTACGAGCAGTACTTC | CASGNGLAGSYEQYF
TRBJ2-1 | TRBD2 | TRBV19 | many | TGTGCCAGTACCTCCCGACCTAGCGGGAGTTGGAGCAATGAGCAGTTCTTC | CASTSRPSGSWSNEQFF
TRBJ2-1 | . | TRBV28 | many | TGTGCCAGCAGCCGCTACAATGAGCAGTTCTTC | CASSRYNEQFF
TRBJ1-2 | TRBD1 | TRBV7-2 | many | TGTGCCAGCAGCCCGCAAAGAAGACAGGGGGCGGATGGCTACACCTTC | CASSPQRRQGADGYTF
TRBJ1-1 | . | TRBV12-3/TRBV12-4 | . | TGTGCCAGCATCGCTAGGGGGGGCGCGGCAAGTACTGAAGCTTTCTTT | CASIARGGAASTEAFF
TRBJ1-1 | . | TRBV6-5 | many | TGTGCCAGCAGTTCCCCCCCCGGTGAAGCTTTCTTT | CASSSPPGEAFF
TRBJ1-1 | TRBD1 | TRBV27 | many | TGTGCCAGCCGGGACAGGGAGGGCACTGAAGCTTTCTTT | CASRDREGTEAFF
TRBJ2-2 | TRBD2 | TRBV12-3/TRBV12-4 | many | TGTGCCAGCACTTTGGGTAGCGGGGGGGCAAGGACCGGGGAGCTGTTTTTT | CASTLGSGGARTGELFF
TRBJ1-2 | TRBD1 | TRBV28 | many | TGTGCCAGCAGCGAAGCAGGGGGGATAGACTATGGCTACACCTTC | CASSEAGGIDYGYTF
TRBJ2-2 | TRBD1 | TRBV11-3 | many | TGTGCCAGCAGCCGGGACAGGTTTGTGACCGGGGAGCTGTTTTTT | CASSRDRFVTGELFF
TRBJ1-1 | . | TRBV18 | many | TGTGCCAGCTCACCACCTTCATGGATGAACACTGAAGCTTTCTTT | CASSPPSWMNTEAFF
TRBJ1-2 | . | TRBV5-5 | many | TGTGCCAGCAGCTCGTTGGGGGACTTGATCGCCTTC | CASSSLGDLIAF
TRBJ1-2 | TRBD1 | TRBV27 | medium-sized | TGTGCCAGCAGGACCCGACAGGGAACCTATGGCTACACCTTC | CASRTRQGTYGYTF
TRBJ1-2 | TRBD1 | TRBV6-1 | . | TGTGCCAGCAGGGGGAGGGGGCGGGACTATGGCTACACCTTC | CASRGRGRDYGYTF
TRBJ2-1 | . | TRBV11-3 | once | TGTGCCAGCAGCTTACAACATTCTGCCTACAATGAGCAGTTCTTC | CASSLQHSAYNEQFF
TRBJ1-1 | . | TRBV30 | many | TGTGCCTGGACCGCCTCCAGGCAGGACACTGAAGCTTTCTTT | CAWTASRQDTEAFF
TRBJ2-3 | . | TRBV6-1 | . | TGTGCCAGCAGGTCTAGCGCCTTTTCCACAGATACGCAGTATTTT | CASRSSAFSTDTQYF
TRBJ1-1 | . | TRBV11-2 | . | TGTGCCAGCAGCCGTCAGTCATATGAAGCTTTCTTT | CASSRQSYEAFF
TRBJ2-7 | . | TRBV5-4 | many | TGTGCCACAAGGAACAGGGAGGGATACGAGCAGTACTTC | CATRNREGYEQYF
TRBJ2-7 | . | TRBV3-1 | many | TGTGCCACCTCTAGGGCGGACGAGCAGTACTTC | CATSRADEQYF
TRBJ2-5 | . | TRBV28 | many | TGTGCCAGCAGGGAGTACCAAGAGACCCAGTACTTC | CASREYQETQYF
TRBJ2-3 | . | TRBV5-1 | . | TGCGCCAGCAGCTTCATGCCTAGCCTGACAGATACGCAGTATTTT | CASSFMPSLTDTQYF
TRBJ2-7 | TRBD1 | TRBV6-1 | medium-sized | TGTGCCAGCAGTGAAAGGGACAGGGGGTCCTACGAGCAGTACTTC | CASSERDRGSYEQYF
TRBJ1-6 | TRBD1 | TRBV15 | . | TGTGCCACCAGCAGAGACGCACAGGGGGACTCACCCCTCCACTTT | CATSRDAQGDSPLHF
TRBJ2-3 | . | TRBV6-1 | . | TGTGCCAGCGGTACGTTCGGAACCACATATACGCAGTATTTT | CASGTFGTTYTQYF